Reported below is one T cell receptor beta chain. What it binds is not known. The sample belongs to a study of somatic mutations in cytotoxic T cells in rheumatoid arthritis. Study-level points and caveats: Per patient, the largest CD8+ clone was found to exceed 20% of CD8+ cells in about an eighth of the roughly 60 cases.

V lost 0 bases, J lost 1 base, and 4 bases stayed unmatched. Germline V gives CDR1 LGHNA, CDR2 YNFKEQ. CDR3 length: 16 residues. Some clones are missing from TCRdb's copy, which holds only in-frame ones; the method was immunoSEQ multiplex PCR. This table has 13,000 to 15,000 clones, about nine tenths appearing once. The chain uses TRBV4-2 and TRBJ2-7; 9 bases are a match to TRBD1. This clonotype was sampled from a man aged 65 to 79 with rheumatoid arthritis. Source material: CD4+ T cells sorted from blood. CDR3 protein: CASSQDRDRASYEQYF. For the CDR3, the DNA is TGTGCCAGCAGCCAAGACCGGGACAGGGCATCCTACGAGCAGTACTTC.